Presented here are 5 T cell receptor beta chains from one specimen sequenced in a study of blood T cell repertoires in COVID-19. Clones were sequenced by immunoSEQ multiplex PCR, and TCRdb holds only the in-frame ones, with some missing. The sample includes 220,000 or so clones, roughly 80% of them seen just once. The sample consisted of peripheral blood. The receptors stem from a woman in her sixties or seventies with acute or convalescent COVID-19.

The chain has TRBV20-1 and TRBJ2-1; D is uncertain. Per the germline V gene, CDR1 is DFQATT and CDR2 is SNEGSKA (reference sequence). The CDR3 length is 14 residues. The ends were cut back, 3 bases at V and 0 bases at J, with 9 bases in the middle. This chain's CDR3 is CSASERSSYNEQFF. DNA of the CDR3: TGCAGTGCTAGTGAGCGTAGCTCCTACAATGAGCAGTTCTTC.

This clone occurred once. The CDR3 here is CASRRDSEAFF. CDR3 DNA sequence: TGTGCCAGCAGGAGGGACTCTGAAGCTTTCTTT. The chain combines TRBV6-5 with TRBJ1-1, with D perhaps TRBD1 (5 bases). Germline CDR1 reads MNHEY; CDR2 reads SVGAGI. The CDR3 runs 11 residues. Deletions cut 6 bases from V and 6 bases from J, with 8 bases between.

The rearrangement joins TRBV28 to TRBJ2-2; 8 bases are shared with TRBD2. Germline V gives CDR1 MDHEN, CDR2 SYDVKM. The CDR3 length is 15 residues. The V and J ends lost 6 bases and 7 bases, in that order; junction bases with no gene match: 10. For the CDR3, the DNA is TGTGCCAGCAGCCCGAGCGGGAGTGGAAACGGGGAGCTGTTTTTT. The encoded protein is CASSPSGSGNGELFF.

The count of this clone is one. The chain uses TRBV21-1 and TRBJ1-6; TRBD1 is the table's D call and was not checked against the DNA. TRBV21-1 has pseudogene status. The CDR3 has 14 amino acids. This chain's CDR3 is CASSHREGNSPLHF. For the CDR3, the DNA is TGTGCCAGCAGCCACAGGGAAGGTAATTCACCCCTCCACTTT.

This clone was counted a few times. The chain has TRBV3-1 (or the pseudogene TRBV3-2) and TRBJ2-1, with 9 nucleotides matching TRBD2. V lost 4 bases to trimming and J lost 3 bases; unmatched junction nucleotides: 4. CDR3 length: 15 amino acids. Germline loops: CDR1 LGHDT, CDR2 YNNKEL (reference sequence). This chain's CDR3 is CASSLGLAFYNEQFF. For the CDR3, the DNA is TGTGCCAGCAGCCTCGGACTAGCGTTCTACAATGAGCAGTTCTTC.